This T cell receptor beta chain derives from a study of blood T cell repertoires in COVID-19. Across the study: T cells, B-cell-depleted T cells, or PBMCs supplied cDNA or gDNA.

How the authors handled the data: Cell counts per sample came from amplifying reference gene primers. Using immunoSEQ multiplex PCR, the repertoire was profiled, and TCRdb retains in-frame clones only, with some absent. V, J and clone size were drawn from that table, and D and trimming were deduced from the DNA. Of under 200,000 clones listed, approximately 90% are singletons. The CDR3 totals 19 residues. The germline V gene has CDR1 ENHRY and CDR2 SYGVKD. V lost 6 bases, J lost 3 bases, and 18 bases stayed unmatched. This chain uses TRBV10-3 with TRBJ1-2; 11 bases fit TRBD1. This TCR derives from an older woman who had recovered from COVID-19. Sequenced material: peripheral blood. The CDR3 region is CAIRKTPDPDRGRDYGYTF. The CDR3, as DNA: TGTGCCATCAGGAAAACCCCGGACCCGGACAGGGGGCGCGACTATGGCTACACCTTC.